Listed here are 31 T cell receptor beta chains from one sample, sequenced in a study of vaccination and CD4 T cells after COVID-19 (dated by TCRdb to the early 2020s). The sample's treatment or condition label, in plain terms: roughly 10-day PBMC culture with coronavirus spike peptide pools or control peptides (ViraFEST assay). CD4+ T cells from unexposed donors were collected before the COVID-19 pandemic (2011-2018). For these TCRs, the target antigens are not known. The receptor library was made with PCR. TCRdb shows the sequencer as Illumina iSeq 100. TCR sequencing of DNA from cultured CD4+ T cells used the Oncomine TCR Beta short-read assay at the Johns Hopkins FTIC core. TCRdb reran the public reads through fastp at Q25 and MiXCR, keeping productive beta chains. Rows with a matching CDR3 protein are joined into one entry that keeps the most common DNA and genes. Recorded for this sample are some 4,300 distinct CDR3 sequences; about three fifths of them occurred a single time. The ten largest clones capture around 33% of the sample.

Sequencing input: CD4+ T cells from blood, cultured in vitro. The receptor source for this set is a human donor in good health.

V is TRBV5-1 and J is TRBJ1-6; a weak D match, TRBD1 (5 bases). V lost 3 bases to trimming and J lost 10 bases, with 17 bases between them. CDR3 length: 15 amino acids. CDR1 and CDR2 from the germline V gene are SGHRS and YFSETQ. The CDR3 sequence is CASSSDSSQGSPLHF. The CDR3 nucleotides read TGCGCCAGCAGCTCCGACAGCTCTCAAGGGTCACCCCTCCACTTT.

This clonotype was observed a handful of times. The chain uses TRBV9 and TRBJ2-7; 7 bases line up with TRBD1. With V trimmed by 1 base and J by 6 bases, 4 bases remained unmatched. The germline CDR1 and CDR2 sequences are SGDLS and YYNGEE. The CDR3 length is 13 residues. The CDR3 region has the DNA TGTGCCAGCAGCGTAAGACAGGGCGGCGAGCAGTACTTC. Translating gives CASSVRQGGEQYF.

The chain carries TRBV5-1 and TRBJ1-3; weak D call: TRBD1 (6 bases). The CDR3 length is 14 residues. Germline-derived CDR1 and CDR2 are SGHRS and YFSETQ. The V and J ends lost 5 bases and 4 bases respectively, with 13 bases between them. The chain's CDR3 is CASSYGQWGNTIYF. CDR3 coding DNA: TGCGCCAGCAGTTACGGACAGTGGGGAAACACCATATATTTT.

The V and J genes are TRBV7-2 and TRBJ1-2; no definite D call. The V gene lost 1 base and the J gene lost 4 bases, with 10 bases spanning the gap. The length of the CDR3 is 14 residues. Germline lookup yields CDR1 SGHTA and CDR2 FQGNSA. CDR3 nucleotides: TGTGCCAGCAGCTTAGAAGGTCGGGGCTATGGCTACACCTTC. As protein: CASSLEGRGYGYTF.

The chain carries TRBV6-2 or TRBV6-3 and TRBJ2-5; no clear D. The ends were cut back, 4 bases at V and 1 base at J, with 7 bases in the middle. Germline CDR1 MNHEY, CDR2 SVGEGT. This CDR3 spans 13 amino acids. This CDR3 is CASSSTIQETQYF. As DNA, the CDR3 is TGTGCCAGCAGTTCGACAATCCAAGAGACCCAGTACTTC.

The chain employs TRBV5-8 and TRBJ1-5, with TRBD1 matching over 8 bases. Trimming at V came to 3 bases and at J to 4 bases, leaving 6 bases not matched to a gene. From germline, CDR1 is SGHTS and CDR2 YDEGEE. This CDR3 spans 15 amino acids. The CDR3 DNA reads as TGTGCCAGCAGCTCAGGGGGCTGGGCGAATCAGCCCCAGCATTTT. This sequence encodes CASSSGGWANQPQHF.

The CDR3 spells CASSTSRDSYQPQHF. In DNA form, the CDR3 reads TGTGCCAGTAGTACGTCCCGGGACAGCTATCAGCCCCAGCATTTT. The chain joins TRBV19 to TRBJ1-5; 7 nucleotides agree with TRBD1. The CDR3 is made up of 15 amino acids. In germline, CDR1 is LNHDA, CDR2 SQIVND (reference sequence). Trimming cost V 4 bases and J 5 bases; bases outside gene matches: 8.

The CDR3 reads CASSSRGNEMNTEAFF. CDR3 sequence (DNA): TGTGCCAGCAGCTCCAGGGGCAATGAGATGAACACTGAAGCTTTCTTT. V is TRBV11-2 and J is TRBJ1-1, with D perhaps TRBD1 (6 bases). This CDR3 spans 16 amino acids. V lost 4 bases to trimming and J lost 0 bases, with 15 bases between them. Germline CDR1 SGHAT, CDR2 FQNNGV.

CDR3 sequence: CASSRNRHLHF. The CDR3 nucleotides read TGTGCCAGCAGTCGAAACCGGCACCTCCACTTT. The V call is TRBV12-3 or TRBV12-4, the J call TRBJ1-6, with unresolved D. The V gene lost 5 bases and the J gene lost 15 bases, with 11 bases spanning the gap. The CDR3 consists of 11 residues.

The chain couples TRBV29-1 to TRBJ2-7; D is perhaps TRBD2 (5 bases). Germline lookup yields CDR1 SQVTM and CDR2 ANQGSEA. There are 13 residues in the CDR3. The V and J ends lost 4 bases and 6 bases respectively, with 16 bases between them. CDR3 nucleotides: TGCAGCGTTGTAGAGGGCCCTTGGGGCGAGCAGTACTTC. Encoded protein: CSVVEGPWGEQYF.

This chain connects TRBV6-2 or TRBV6-3 to TRBJ2-7, with 16 bases matching TRBD2. The CDR3 totals 19 residues. CDR1 is MNHEY, CDR2 SVGEGT, per germline. Losses at the gene ends were 2 bases for V and 0 bases for J; bases not matched to a gene: 7. The CDR3 is CASSYMTGTSGGASYEQYF. Here the CDR3 DNA reads TGTGCCAGCAGTTACATGACCGGGACTAGCGGGGGGGCCTCCTACGAGCAGTACTTC.

The rearrangement links TRBV21-1 to TRBJ2-5; TRBD2 is the table's D call, not checked against the DNA. TRBV21-1 represents a pseudogene. The CDR3 runs 14 residues. The CDR3 DNA reads TGTGCCAGCAGCAAAGGGGCGGGAGAGGAGACCCAGTACTTC. It specifies CASSKGAGEETQYF.

Comments on this clonotype: Possible read error: a much larger clone is one base away. It is unclear where the CDR3 begins or ends on the DNA, so no DNA is shown, and the CDR3 is as TCRdb lists it. The chain is built from TRBV7-5 and TRBJ2-7; the table's D call TRBD1 went unverified against the DNA. TRBV7-5 constitutes a pseudogene. Inclusive of both ends, the CDR3 amounts to 18 amino acids. The CDR3 protein is CISASEGVWGAIRYEQYF.

This chain joins TRBV7-8 and TRBJ2-3, with D perhaps matching TRBD2 (6 bases). The germline V gene has CDR1 SGHVS and CDR2 FQNEAQ. V shed 5 bases and J shed 0 bases, with 15 bases lying between them. This CDR3 comprises 16 residues. The CDR3: CASSPSGLSSTDTQYF. The CDR3, as DNA: TGTGCCAGCAGCCCATCGGGACTCTCCAGCACAGATACGCAGTATTTT. Combining the CDR3 with reference TRBV7-8 and TRBJ2-3 gives the whole variable domain GAGVSQSPRYKVAKRGQDVALRCDPISGHVSLFWYQQALGQGPEFLTYFQNEAQLDKSGLPSDRFFAERPEGSVSTLKIQRTQQEDSAVYLCASSPSGLSSTDTQYFGPGTRLTVL.

The rearrangement joins TRBV7-9 to TRBJ2-5; 14 nucleotides agree with TRBD2. This CDR3 region has 16 residues. Germline V gene data show CDR1 as SEHNR and CDR2 as FQNEAQ (reference sequence). V lost 5 bases, J lost 4 bases, and 6 bases stayed unmatched. The CDR3 loop reads CASSPRTSGGSETQYF. In DNA form, the CDR3 reads TGTGCCAGCAGCCCTAGGACTAGCGGGGGGTCAGAGACCCAGTACTTC.

The rearrangement uses TRBV5-1 and TRBJ1-2; tentatively, D is TRBD1 (6 bases). The germline V gene has CDR1 SGHRS and CDR2 YFSETQ. The CDR3 consists of 14 residues. Trimming stripped 0 bases from V and 8 bases from J, with 14 bases between. CDR3 sequence (DNA): TGCGCCAGCAGCTTGGAATTGCCAGGGGTCGGCTACACCTTC. Protein: CASSLELPGVGYTF.

The rearrangement links TRBV30 to TRBJ1-1; D is perhaps TRBD1 (5 bases). V lost 5 bases to trimming and J lost 1 base, with 8 bases between them. The CDR3 extends over 12 amino acids. Per germline, CDR1 GTSNPN and CDR2 SVGIG (reference sequence). For the CDR3, the DNA is TGTGCCTGGGTGAGGGGGAACACTGAAGCTTTCTTT. Its protein is CAWVRGNTEAFF.

This chain connects TRBV5-4 to TRBJ2-1, with 8 bases fitting TRBD2. Germline assignment: CDR1 SGHNT and CDR2 YYREEE (reference sequence). The CDR3 length is 18 residues. V trimming: 0 bases; J trimming: 9 bases; junction bases outside the gene matches: 17. The CDR3 sequence is CASSLGFGAGGPAIEQFF. The DNA of the CDR3 is TGTGCCAGCAGCTTGGGTTTCGGGGCGGGAGGCCCTGCCATTGAGCAGTTCTTC.

This clonotype has a handful of counts. This chain connects TRBV7-9 to TRBJ2-1; D uncertain. Deletions cut 5 bases from V and 4 bases from J, with 21 bases between. The CDR3 contains 17 residues. Germline assignment: CDR1 SEHNR and CDR2 FQNEAQ (reference sequence). CDR3 DNA sequence: TGTGCCAGCAGCCCCATGGCCTCACAAGCTAAATACAATGAGCAGTTCTTC. This codes for CASSPMASQAKYNEQFF.

The chain recombines TRBV6-1 with TRBJ2-1, with 11 bases matching TRBD2. Germline V CDR1 and CDR2: MNHNS, SASEGT. This CDR3 is 18 amino acids long. Trimming cost V 9 bases and J 2 bases; bases outside gene matches: 15. The CDR3 spells CASRERLAGGPPYNEQFF. CDR3 DNA: TGTGCCAGTAGGGAGAGGCTAGCGGGAGGTCCCCCCTACAATGAGCAGTTCTTC.

This clonotype was detected only once. This chain joins TRBV7-7 and TRBJ2-5; possibly TRBD2 for D (6 bases). The CDR3 is 17 residues long. Germline V gene data show CDR1 as SSHAT and CDR2 as FNYEAQ (reference sequence). Trimming shortened V by 3 bases and J by 5 bases, and 22 bases separated the two germline ends. The CDR3 nucleotides read TGTGCCAGCAGCTTGGGTCTGGGTCGGGGGAGTATCGAGACCCAGTACTTC. Translating gives CASSLGLGRGSIETQYF.

The chain is built from TRBV11-2 and TRBJ2-4; TRBD2 agrees at 13 bases. The ends lost 4 bases at V and 1 base at J; junction bases unmatched: 7. Germline V gene lookup returns CDR1 SGHAT and CDR2 FQNNGV. The CDR3 spans 18 residues. The CDR3 is CASSSLTSGGTAKNIQYF. Written as DNA, the CDR3 is TGTGCCAGCAGCTCACTGACTAGCGGGGGGACGGCCAAAAACATTCAGTACTTC.

This clonotype was observed a few times. This chain connects TRBV6-5 to TRBJ1-1, with D perhaps matching TRBD1 (5 bases). Per germline, CDR1 MNHEY and CDR2 SVGAGI. V gave up 1 base and J gave up 2 bases, with 11 bases separating them. The CDR3 is 15 amino acids. CDR3 residues: CASSYLGGINTEAFF. Here the CDR3 DNA reads TGTGCCAGCAGTTACTTGGGGGGGATTAACACTGAAGCTTTCTTT.

This chain connects TRBV18 to TRBJ1-6; 9 bases match TRBD1. The J segment lost 8 bases and the V segment lost 4 bases, leaving 9 bases of the junction unmatched. The germline V gene encodes CDR1 KGHSH and CDR2 LQKENI. CDR3 length: 16 residues. The DNA for the CDR3 is TGTGCCAGCTCACAGGACTTGGGACAGGGATATTCACCCCTCCACTTT. Encoded protein: CASSQDLGQGYSPLHF.

The genes are TRBV5-4 and TRBJ2-7, with 8 nucleotides matching TRBD1. The germline gives CDR1 SGHNT, CDR2 YYREEE (reference sequence). The CDR3 totals 16 residues. With V trimmed by 1 base and J by 5 bases, 11 bases remained unmatched. The CDR3 DNA reads TGTGCCAGCAGCTTGTTCTCAGGGGGCATTAATAACGAGCAGTACTTC. This codes for CASSLFSGGINNEQYF.

The chain employs TRBV6-1 and TRBJ2-7; 9 nucleotides align to TRBD1. CDR1 is MNHNS, CDR2 SASEGT, per germline. V gave up 5 bases and J gave up 6 bases; unmatched junction bases: 5. CDR3 length: 13 amino acids. CDR3 residues: CASSLDRGSEQYF. The DNA for the CDR3 is TGTGCCAGCAGTCTGGACAGGGGCAGCGAGCAGTACTTC.

V gene TRBV7-2 combines with J gene TRBJ2-3; 12 positions match TRBD2. Germline V gives CDR1 SGHTA, CDR2 FQGNSA. J was trimmed by 4 bases and V by 4 bases; bases with no gene match: 15. The CDR3 runs 19 residues. The DNA of the CDR3 is TGTGCCAGCAGCTATACCGGGACTAGCGGGTCCCCCGGGGCAGATACGCAGTATTTT. This gives the protein CASSYTGTSGSPGADTQYF.

This clonotype was detected a few times. This rearrangement joins TRBV19 to TRBJ1-5; perhaps TRBD1 as D (6 bases). V was shortened by 8 bases and J by 2 bases, with 16 bases between the two germline ends. CDR1 and CDR2 from the germline V gene are LNHDA and SQIVND (reference sequence). This CDR3 is built from 15 residues. The CDR3 DNA reads as TGTGCCAGTCAACGGGGGCGCGCAGGCAATCAGCCCCAGCATTTT. Protein product: CASQRGRAGNQPQHF.

The V and J genes are TRBV20-1 and TRBJ2-7; a possible D gene is TRBD1 (5 bases). Trimming took 0 bases from V and 0 from J, leaving 15 bases between them. Per the germline V gene, CDR1 is DFQATT and CDR2 is SNEGSKA (reference sequence). The CDR3 loop spans 16 amino acids. CDR3 in amino acids: CSARDGRQLLSYEQYF. The CDR3 DNA reads as TGCAGTGCTAGAGATGGAAGACAGCTGCTCTCCTACGAGCAGTACTTC.

The J gene is TRBJ1-2, the V gene TRBV27; TRBD1 aligns across 7 bases. Trimming took 5 bases from V and 8 from J; bases not matched to a gene: 8. Germline values: CDR1 MNHEY, CDR2 SMNVEV (reference sequence). The CDR3 extends over 13 amino acids. The CDR3: CASSLLTGFGYTF. The CDR3 DNA is TGTGCCAGCAGTCTCCTGACAGGGTTCGGCTACACCTTC.

This clonotype was counted between two and nine times. Written as DNA, the CDR3 is TGTGCCAGCTGGGGGGGGACTGAAGCTTTCTTT. Its translation: CASWGGTEAFF. The V call is TRBV12-3 or TRBV12-4, the J call TRBJ1-1; D may be TRBD1 (5 bases). This CDR3 is 11 amino acids long. V lost 8 bases and J lost 5, with 9 bases in between.